This T cell receptor (beta chain) was obtained from a study of early T cells in non-severe SARS-CoV-2 infection (TCRdb year 2021). Broadly, across the study: TCR sequencing used bulk RNA from unsorted whole blood, so alpha and beta chains could not be paired. Points the paper makes about the study in general: VDJdb matching was skewed toward anti-spike CD8 responses and likely underestimated virus-specific expansions by missing private and CD4 specificities.

This was a case-control study nested in a cohort of healthcare workers in London, UK, who had nasopharyngeal swab PCR tests and blood samples taken every week. Healthcare workers were recruited between 23 and 31 March 2020, during the week of the UK lockdown, and were followed weekly for up to about 15 weeks. Many counts were recorded for this clonotype. No cognate antigen has been identified for it. Base qualities are not recorded, but no much larger clone differs from it by a single base. CDR1 and CDR2, looked up from the germline V gene, are SNHLY and FYNNEI. From the cysteine through the phenylalanine, the CDR3 covers 14 amino acids. CDR3 DNA is the only sequence kept; it has 42 bases, read in frame from the first base. V and J are truncated by 6 bases and 3 bases respectively, leaving an intervening sequence of 12 bases. Library preparation was by 5' RACE. TCRdb shows the sequencer as NextSeq 500. In the TCR library protocol, unique molecular identifiers were attached to individual cDNA molecules to correct for PCR bias and sequencing error. TCR alpha and beta chains were both sequenced, and the abundances of alpha and beta sequences in each sample were closely correlated with each other. The authors processed their data as follows. Decombinator V4 was used to annotate the V gene, J gene and CDR3 of the TCR sequences. TCRs were defined as expanded if a significant change between any two time points was detected under a Poisson model with p below 0.0001. TCR abundances were normalised to the total number of TCRs sequenced per sample and were expressed as counts per million. MAIT TCRs were defined by TRAV1-2 paired with TRAJ12, TRAJ20 or TRAJ33, and iNKT TCRs by TRAV10 paired with TRAJ18. VDJdb, accessed on 1 November 2021, was searched for TCRs annotated for CMV, EBV and SARS-CoV-2, and TCRs annotated for more than one antigen were excluded. The public reads were reprocessed in TCRdb via fastp at Q25 and MiXCR, keeping in-frame beta chains. Rows matching on CDR3 protein sequence are summarized as one entry with the most common DNA and genes. These V and J calls derive from TCRdb rather than the authors' analysis. Within this sample are 24,000 or so distinct CDR3 sequences, with 5.5% to 7% of them counted one time only. The ten largest clones capture 2% to 3% of the sample.

What was sequenced was whole blood. This receptor was identified in an adult who was a healthcare worker with PCR-confirmed SARS-CoV-2 infection or an uninfected control (not recorded which). This sequence uses TRBV2 and TRBJ2-1; no D gene call is confident. CDR3 region: CASSPDTNYNEQFF. The nucleotide sequence is given as TGTGCCAGCAGCCCTGACACGAACTACAATGAGCAGTTCTTC.